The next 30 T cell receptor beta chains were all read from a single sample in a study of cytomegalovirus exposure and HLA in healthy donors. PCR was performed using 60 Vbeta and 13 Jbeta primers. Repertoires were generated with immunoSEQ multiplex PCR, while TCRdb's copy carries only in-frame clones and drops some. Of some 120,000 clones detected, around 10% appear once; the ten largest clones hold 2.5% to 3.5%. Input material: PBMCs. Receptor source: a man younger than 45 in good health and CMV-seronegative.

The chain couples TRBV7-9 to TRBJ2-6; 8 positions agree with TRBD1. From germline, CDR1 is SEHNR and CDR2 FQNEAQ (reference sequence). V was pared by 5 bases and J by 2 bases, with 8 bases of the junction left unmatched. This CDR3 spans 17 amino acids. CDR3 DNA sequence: TGTGCCAGCAGCCCGACAGGGGTATTGGCTGGGGCCAACGTCCTGACTTTC. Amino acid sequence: CASSPTGVLAGANVLTF.

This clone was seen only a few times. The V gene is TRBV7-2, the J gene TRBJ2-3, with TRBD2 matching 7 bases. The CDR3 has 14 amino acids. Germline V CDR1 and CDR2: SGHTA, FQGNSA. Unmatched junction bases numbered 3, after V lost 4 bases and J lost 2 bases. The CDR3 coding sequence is TGTGCCAGCAGCTCAAGCGGGGCCACAGATACGCAGTATTTT. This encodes CASSSSGATDTQYF.

DNA of the CDR3: TGTGCCGCCTACTATAACACCGGGGAGCTGTTTTTT. Its protein is CAAYYNTGELFF. V is TRBV21-1 and J is TRBJ2-2; the D call of TRBD2 is as the table states it, not checked on the DNA. TRBV21-1 is a known pseudogene. There are 12 residues in the CDR3.

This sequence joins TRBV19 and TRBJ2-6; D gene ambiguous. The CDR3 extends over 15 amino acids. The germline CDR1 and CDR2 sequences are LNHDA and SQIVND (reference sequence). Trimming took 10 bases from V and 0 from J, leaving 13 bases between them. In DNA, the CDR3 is TGTGCCACCGAACAGAGAACCTCTGGGGCCAACGTCCTGACTTTC. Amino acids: CATEQRTSGANVLTF.

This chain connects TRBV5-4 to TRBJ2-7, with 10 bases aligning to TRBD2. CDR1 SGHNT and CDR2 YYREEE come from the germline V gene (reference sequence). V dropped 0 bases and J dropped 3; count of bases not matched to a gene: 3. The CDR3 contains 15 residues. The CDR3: CASSLVAGGYYEQYF. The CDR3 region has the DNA TGTGCCAGCAGCTTGGTAGCGGGAGGATACTACGAGCAGTACTTC.

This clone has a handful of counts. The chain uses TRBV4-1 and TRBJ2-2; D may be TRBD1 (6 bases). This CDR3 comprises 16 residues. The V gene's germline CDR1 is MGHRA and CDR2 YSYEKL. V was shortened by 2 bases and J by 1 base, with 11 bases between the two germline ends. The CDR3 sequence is CASSQFRGGNTGELFF. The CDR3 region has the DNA TGCGCCAGCAGCCAATTCAGGGGTGGGAACACCGGGGAGCTGTTTTTT.

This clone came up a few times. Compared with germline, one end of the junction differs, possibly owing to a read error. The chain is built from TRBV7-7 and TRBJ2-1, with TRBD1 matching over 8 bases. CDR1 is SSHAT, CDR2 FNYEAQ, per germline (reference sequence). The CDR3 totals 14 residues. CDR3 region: CASSTRTGNNEQFF. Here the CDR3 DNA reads TGTGCTAGCAGCACTCGGACAGGGAACAATGAGCAGTTCTTC.

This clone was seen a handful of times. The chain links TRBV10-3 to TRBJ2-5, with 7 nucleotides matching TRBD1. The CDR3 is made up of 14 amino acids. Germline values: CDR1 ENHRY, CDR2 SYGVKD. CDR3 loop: CATAKGARGETQYF. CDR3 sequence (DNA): TGTGCGACGGCTAAGGGGGCACGGGGTGAGACCCAGTACTTC.

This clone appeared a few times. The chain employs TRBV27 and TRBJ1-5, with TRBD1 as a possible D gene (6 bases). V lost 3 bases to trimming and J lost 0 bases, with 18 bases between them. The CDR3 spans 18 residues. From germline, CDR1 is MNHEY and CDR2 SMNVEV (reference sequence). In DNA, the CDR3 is TGTGCCAGCAGTTTTCGTCCTCGGACAGCAAATAGCAATCAGCCCCAGCATTTT. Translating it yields CASSFRPRTANSNQPQHF.

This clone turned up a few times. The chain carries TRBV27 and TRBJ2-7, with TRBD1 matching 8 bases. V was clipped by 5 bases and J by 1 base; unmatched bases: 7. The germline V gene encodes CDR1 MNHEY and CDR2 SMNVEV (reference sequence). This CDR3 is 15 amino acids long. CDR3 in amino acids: CASSLTGQVSYEQYF. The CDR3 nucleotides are TGTGCCAGCAGTCTCACGGGACAGGTGTCCTACGAGCAGTACTTC.

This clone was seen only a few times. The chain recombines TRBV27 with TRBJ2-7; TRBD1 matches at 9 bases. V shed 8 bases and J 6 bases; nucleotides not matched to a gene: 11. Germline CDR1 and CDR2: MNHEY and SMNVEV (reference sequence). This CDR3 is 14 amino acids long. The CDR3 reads CASGVGTGNREQYF. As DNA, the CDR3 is TGTGCCAGCGGCGTGGGGACAGGGAATCGCGAGCAGTACTTC.

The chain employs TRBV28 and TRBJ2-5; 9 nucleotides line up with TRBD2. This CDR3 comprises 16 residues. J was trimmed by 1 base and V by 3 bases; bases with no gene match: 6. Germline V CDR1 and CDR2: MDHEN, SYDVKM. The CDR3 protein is CASSFILAGIQETQYF. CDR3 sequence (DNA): TGTGCCAGCAGTTTTATACTAGCGGGCATCCAAGAGACCCAGTACTTC. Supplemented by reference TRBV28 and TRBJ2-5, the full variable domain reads DVKVTQSSRYLVKRTGEKVFLECVQDMDHENMFWYRQDPGLGLRLIYFSYDVKMKEKGDIPEGYSVSREKKERFSLILESASTNQTSMYLCASSFILAGIQETQYFGPGTRLLVL.

The CDR3 sequence is CASSPRDIWSEQYF. DNA of the CDR3: TGCGCCAGCAGCCCCAGGGATATTTGGTCCGAGCAGTACTTC. The rearrangement links TRBV5-1 to TRBJ2-7; D may be TRBD1 (5 bases). V was clipped by 4 bases and J by 6 bases, with 17 bases between them. Germline CDR1 is SGHRS and CDR2 is YFSETQ. The CDR3 has 14 amino acids.

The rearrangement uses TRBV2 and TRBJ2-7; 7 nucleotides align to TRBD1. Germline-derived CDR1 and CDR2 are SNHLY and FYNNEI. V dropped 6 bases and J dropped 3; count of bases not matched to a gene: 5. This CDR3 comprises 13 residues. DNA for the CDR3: TGTGCCAGCAGAGCCGGGACAGTCTACGAGCAGTACTTC. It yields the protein CASRAGTVYEQYF.

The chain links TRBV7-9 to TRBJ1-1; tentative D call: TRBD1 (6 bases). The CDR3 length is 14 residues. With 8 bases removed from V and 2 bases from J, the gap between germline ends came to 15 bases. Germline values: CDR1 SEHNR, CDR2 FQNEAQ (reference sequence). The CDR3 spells CASAQGQLNTEAFF. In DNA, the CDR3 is TGTGCCAGCGCCCAGGGGCAGCTTAACACTGAAGCTTTCTTT.

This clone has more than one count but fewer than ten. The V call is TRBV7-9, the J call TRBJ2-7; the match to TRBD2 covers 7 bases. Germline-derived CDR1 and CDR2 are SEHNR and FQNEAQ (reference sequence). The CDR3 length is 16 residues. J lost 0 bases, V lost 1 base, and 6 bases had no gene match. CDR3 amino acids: CASSLVGEGISYEQYF. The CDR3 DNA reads TGTGCCAGCAGCTTAGTAGGGGAGGGGATCTCCTACGAGCAGTACTTC.

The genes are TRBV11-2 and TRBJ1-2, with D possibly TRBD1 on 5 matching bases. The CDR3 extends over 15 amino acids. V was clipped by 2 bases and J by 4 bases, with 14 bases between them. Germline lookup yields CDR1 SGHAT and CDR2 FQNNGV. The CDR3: CASSLRPQGVYGYTF. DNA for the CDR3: TGTGCCAGCAGCTTAAGGCCCCAGGGCGTCTATGGCTACACCTTC.

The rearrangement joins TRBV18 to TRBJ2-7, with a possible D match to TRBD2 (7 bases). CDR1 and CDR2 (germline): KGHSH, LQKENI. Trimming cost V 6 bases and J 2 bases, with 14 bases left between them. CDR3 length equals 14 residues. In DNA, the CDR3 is TGTGCCAGCTCGTCCACAGGGAGGGCCTACGAGCAGTACTTC. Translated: CASSSTGRAYEQYF.

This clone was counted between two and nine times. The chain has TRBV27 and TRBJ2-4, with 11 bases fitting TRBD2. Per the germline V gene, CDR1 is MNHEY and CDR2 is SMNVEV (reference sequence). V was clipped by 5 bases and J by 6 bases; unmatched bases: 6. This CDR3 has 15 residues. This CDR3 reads CASSPLAGGPNIQYF. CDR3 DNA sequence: TGTGCCAGCAGTCCCTTAGCGGGGGGGCCAAACATTCAGTACTTC.

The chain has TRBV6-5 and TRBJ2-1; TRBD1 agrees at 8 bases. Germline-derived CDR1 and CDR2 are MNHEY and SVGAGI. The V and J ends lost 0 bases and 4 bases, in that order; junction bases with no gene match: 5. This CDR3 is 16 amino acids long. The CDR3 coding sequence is TGTGCCAGCAGTTACTCGTGGGACAGGCAGTACAATGAGCAGTTCTTC. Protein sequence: CASSYSWDRQYNEQFF.

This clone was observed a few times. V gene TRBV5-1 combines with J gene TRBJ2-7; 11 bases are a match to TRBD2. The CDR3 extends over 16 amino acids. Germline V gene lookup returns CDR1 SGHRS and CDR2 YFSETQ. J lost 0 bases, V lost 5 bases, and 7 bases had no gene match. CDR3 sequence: CASRERGLADSYEQYF. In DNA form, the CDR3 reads TGCGCCAGCAGGGAGCGGGGACTAGCGGACTCCTACGAGCAGTACTTC.

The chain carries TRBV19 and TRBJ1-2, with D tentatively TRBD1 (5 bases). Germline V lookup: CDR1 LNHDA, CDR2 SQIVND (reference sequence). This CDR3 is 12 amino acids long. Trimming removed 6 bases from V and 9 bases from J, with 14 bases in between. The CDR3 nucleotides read TGTGCCAGTAGACCGGGAGGGGCCCGCTACACCTTC. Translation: CASRPGGARYTF.

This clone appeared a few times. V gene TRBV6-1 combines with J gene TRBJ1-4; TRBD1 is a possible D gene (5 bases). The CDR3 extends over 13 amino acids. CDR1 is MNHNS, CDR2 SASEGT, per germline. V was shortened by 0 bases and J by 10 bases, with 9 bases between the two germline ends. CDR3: CASSEALGGKLFF. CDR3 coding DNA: TGTGCCAGCAGTGAAGCCTTGGGGGGAAAACTGTTTTTT.

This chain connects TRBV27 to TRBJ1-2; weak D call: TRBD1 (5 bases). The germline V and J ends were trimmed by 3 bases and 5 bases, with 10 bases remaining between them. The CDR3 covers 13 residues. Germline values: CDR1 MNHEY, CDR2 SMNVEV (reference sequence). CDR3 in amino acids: CASSLRGLYGYTF. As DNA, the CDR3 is TGTGCCAGCAGTTTGCGGGGACTATATGGCTACACCTTC.

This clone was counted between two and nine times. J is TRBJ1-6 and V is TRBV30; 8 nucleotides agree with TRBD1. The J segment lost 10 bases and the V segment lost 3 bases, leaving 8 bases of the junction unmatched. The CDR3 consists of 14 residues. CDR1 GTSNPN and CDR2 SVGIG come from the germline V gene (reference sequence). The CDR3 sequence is CAWSLGQGVSPLHF. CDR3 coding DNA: TGTGCCTGGAGCCTCGGACAGGGTGTCTCACCCCTCCACTTT.

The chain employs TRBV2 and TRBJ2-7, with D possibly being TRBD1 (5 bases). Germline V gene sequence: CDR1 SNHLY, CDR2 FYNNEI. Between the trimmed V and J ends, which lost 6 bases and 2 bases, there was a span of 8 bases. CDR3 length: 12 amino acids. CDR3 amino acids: CASSRETYEQYF. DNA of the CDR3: TGTGCCAGCAGCAGGGAAACCTACGAGCAGTACTTC.

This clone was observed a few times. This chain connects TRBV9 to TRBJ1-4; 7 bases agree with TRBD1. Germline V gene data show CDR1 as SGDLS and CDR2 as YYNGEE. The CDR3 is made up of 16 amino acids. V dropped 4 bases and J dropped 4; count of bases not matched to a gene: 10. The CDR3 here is CASSLPTGSSNEKLFF. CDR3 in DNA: TGTGCCAGCAGCCTCCCGACAGGGTCGAGTAATGAAAAACTGTTTTTT.

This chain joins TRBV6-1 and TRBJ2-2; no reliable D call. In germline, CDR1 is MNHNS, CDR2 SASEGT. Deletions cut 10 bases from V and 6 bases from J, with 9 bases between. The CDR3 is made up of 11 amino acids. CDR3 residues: CAISRAGELFF. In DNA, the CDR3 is TGTGCCATCTCCCGGGCCGGGGAGCTGTTTTTT.

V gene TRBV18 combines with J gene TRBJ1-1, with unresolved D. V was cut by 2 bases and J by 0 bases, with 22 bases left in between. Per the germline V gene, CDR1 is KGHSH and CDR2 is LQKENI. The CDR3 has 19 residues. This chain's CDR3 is CASSPFNTPRVGMNTEAFF. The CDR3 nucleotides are TGTGCCAGCTCACCATTCAACACTCCGAGGGTTGGTATGAACACTGAAGCTTTCTTT.

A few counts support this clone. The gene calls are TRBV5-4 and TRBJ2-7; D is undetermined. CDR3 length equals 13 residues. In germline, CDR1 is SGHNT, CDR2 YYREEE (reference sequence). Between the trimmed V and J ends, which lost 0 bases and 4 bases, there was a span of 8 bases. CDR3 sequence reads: CASSLDKSYEQYF. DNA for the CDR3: TGTGCCAGCAGCTTGGACAAGTCTTACGAGCAGTACTTC.